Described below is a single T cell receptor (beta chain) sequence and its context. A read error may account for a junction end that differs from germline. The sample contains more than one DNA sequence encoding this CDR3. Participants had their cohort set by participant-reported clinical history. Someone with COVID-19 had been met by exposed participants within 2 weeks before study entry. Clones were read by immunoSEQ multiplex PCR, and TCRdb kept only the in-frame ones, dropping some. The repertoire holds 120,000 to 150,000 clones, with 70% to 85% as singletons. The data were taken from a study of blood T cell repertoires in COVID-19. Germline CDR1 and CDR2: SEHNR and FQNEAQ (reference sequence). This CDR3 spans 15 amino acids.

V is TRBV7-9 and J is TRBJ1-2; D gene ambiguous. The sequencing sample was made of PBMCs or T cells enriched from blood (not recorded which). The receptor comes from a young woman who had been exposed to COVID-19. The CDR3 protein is CASSSLPGSNYGYTF. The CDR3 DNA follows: TGTGCTAGCAGCTCCCTCCCCGGGAGCAACTATGGCTACACCTTC.